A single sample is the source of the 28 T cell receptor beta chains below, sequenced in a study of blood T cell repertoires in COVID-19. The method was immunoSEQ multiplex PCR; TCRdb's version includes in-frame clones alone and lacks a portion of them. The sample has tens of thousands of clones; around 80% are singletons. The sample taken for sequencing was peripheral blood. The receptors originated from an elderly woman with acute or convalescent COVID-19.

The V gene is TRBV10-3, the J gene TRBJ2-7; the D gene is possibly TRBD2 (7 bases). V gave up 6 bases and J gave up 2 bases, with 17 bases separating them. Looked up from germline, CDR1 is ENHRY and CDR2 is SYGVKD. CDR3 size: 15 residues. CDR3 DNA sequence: TGTGCCATCAGGTCGAGGGGGGGGGATACCTACGAGCAGTACTTC. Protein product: CAIRSRGGDTYEQYF.

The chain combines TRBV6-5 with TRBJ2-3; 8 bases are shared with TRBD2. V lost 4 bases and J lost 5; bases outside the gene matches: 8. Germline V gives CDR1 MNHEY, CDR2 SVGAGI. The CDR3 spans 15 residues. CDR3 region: CASSSQGTSGDTQYF. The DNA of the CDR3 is TGTGCCAGCAGTTCCCAAGGGACTAGTGGAGATACGCAGTATTTT.

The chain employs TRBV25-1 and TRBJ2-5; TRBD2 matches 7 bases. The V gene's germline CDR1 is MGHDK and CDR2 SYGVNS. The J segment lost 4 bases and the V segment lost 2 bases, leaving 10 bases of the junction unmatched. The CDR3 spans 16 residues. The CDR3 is CASSEVSLAGAETQYF. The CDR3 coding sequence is TGTGCCAGCAGTGAAGTGAGTTTGGCGGGAGCAGAGACCCAGTACTTC.

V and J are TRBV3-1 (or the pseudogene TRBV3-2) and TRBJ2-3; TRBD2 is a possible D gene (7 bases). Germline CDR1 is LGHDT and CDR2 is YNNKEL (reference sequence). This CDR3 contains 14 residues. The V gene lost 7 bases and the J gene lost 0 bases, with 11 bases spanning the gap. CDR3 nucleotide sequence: TGTGCCAGCAACCGGGGGGCTAGCACAGATACGCAGTATTTT. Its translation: CASNRGASTDTQYF.

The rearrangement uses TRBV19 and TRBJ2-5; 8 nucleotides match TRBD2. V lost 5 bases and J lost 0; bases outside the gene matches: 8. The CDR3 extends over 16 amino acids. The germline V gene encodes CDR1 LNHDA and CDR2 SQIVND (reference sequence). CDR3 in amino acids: CASSPLAGGHQETQYF. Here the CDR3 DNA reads TGTGCCAGTAGTCCCCTAGCGGGCGGCCACCAAGAGACCCAGTACTTC.

The CDR3 spells CASSQQGVGYGYTF. The CDR3 region has the DNA TGTGCCAGTAGCCAACAGGGGGTGGGCTATGGCTACACCTTC. The chain couples TRBV19 to TRBJ1-2; 8 bases align to TRBD1. Trimming removed 6 bases from V and 4 bases from J; junction bases left unmatched: 7. The CDR3 sequence is 14 residues long. Germline CDR1 LNHDA, CDR2 SQIVND (reference sequence). Full variable domain (remainder filled in from reference TRBV19 and TRBJ1-2): DGGITQSPKYLFRKEGQNVTLSCEQNLNHDAMYWYRQDPGQGLRLIYYSQIVNDFQKGDIAEGYSVSREKKESFPLTVTSAQKNPTAFYLCASSQQGVGYGYTFGSGTRLTVV.

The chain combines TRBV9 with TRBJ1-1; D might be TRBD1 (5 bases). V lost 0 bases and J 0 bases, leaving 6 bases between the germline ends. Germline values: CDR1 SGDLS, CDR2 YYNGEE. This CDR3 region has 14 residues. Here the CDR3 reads CASSVAGLNTEAFF. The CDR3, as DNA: TGTGCCAGCAGCGTAGCAGGGCTGAACACTGAAGCTTTCTTT.

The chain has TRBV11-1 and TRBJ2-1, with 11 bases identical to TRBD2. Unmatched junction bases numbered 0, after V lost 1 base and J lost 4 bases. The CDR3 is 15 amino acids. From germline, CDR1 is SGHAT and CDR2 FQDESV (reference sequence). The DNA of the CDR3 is TGTGCCAGCAGCTTAGGACTAGCGGGATACAATGAGCAGTTCTTC. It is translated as CASSLGLAGYNEQFF. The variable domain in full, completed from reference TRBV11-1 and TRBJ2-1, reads EAEVAQSPRYKITEKSQAVAFWCDPISGHATLYWYRQILGQGPELLVQFQDESVVDDSQLPKDRFSAERLKGVDSTLKIQPAELGDSAMYLCASSLGLAGYNEQFFGPGTRLTVL.

In DNA form, the CDR3 reads TGTGCCAGCAGCATCCGGGACTGGAACAACGAGCAGTACTTC. This translates into CASSIRDWNNEQYF. The chain is built from TRBV5-4 and TRBJ2-7; D perhaps matches TRBD2 (6 bases). V gave up 4 bases and J gave up 5 bases, with 16 bases separating them. Germline assignment: CDR1 SGHNT and CDR2 YYREEE (reference sequence). The CDR3 has 14 residues. Complete variable domain (other parts from reference TRBV5-4 and TRBJ2-7): ETGVTQSPTHLIKTRGQQVTLRCSSQSGHNTVSWYQQALGQGPQFIFQYYREEENGRGNFPPRFSGLQFPNYSSELNVNALELDDSALYLCASSIRDWNNEQYFGPGTRLTVT.

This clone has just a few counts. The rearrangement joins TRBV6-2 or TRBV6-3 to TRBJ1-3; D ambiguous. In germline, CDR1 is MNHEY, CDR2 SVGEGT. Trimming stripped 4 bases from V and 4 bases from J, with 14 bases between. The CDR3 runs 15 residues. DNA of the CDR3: TGTGCCAGCAGTTCCCCGGGGAGGACCGGAAACACCATATATTTT. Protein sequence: CASSSPGRTGNTIYF.

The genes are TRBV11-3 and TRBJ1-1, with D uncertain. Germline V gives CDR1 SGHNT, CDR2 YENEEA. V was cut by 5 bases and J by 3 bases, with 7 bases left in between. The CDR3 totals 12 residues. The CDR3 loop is CASSQSHTEAFF. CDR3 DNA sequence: TGTGCCAGCAGCCAAAGCCACACTGAAGCTTTCTTT.

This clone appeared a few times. The CDR3 here is CASSPVPGLAATDTQYF. The CDR3 bases are TGTGCCAGCAGCCCCGTCCCGGGACTAGCGGCCACAGATACGCAGTATTTT. This chain connects TRBV7-9 to TRBJ2-3; 11 bases map to TRBD2. Germline V gene data show CDR1 as SEHNR and CDR2 as FQNEAQ (reference sequence). V was pared by 5 bases and J by 2 bases, with 9 bases of the junction left unmatched. The CDR3 length is 17 residues.

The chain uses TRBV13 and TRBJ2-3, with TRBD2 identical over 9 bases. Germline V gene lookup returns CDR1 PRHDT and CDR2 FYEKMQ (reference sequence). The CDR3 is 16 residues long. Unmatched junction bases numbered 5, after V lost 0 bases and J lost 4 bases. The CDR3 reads CASSLGLREGADTQYF. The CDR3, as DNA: TGTGCCAGCAGCTTAGGCCTGCGGGAGGGGGCAGATACGCAGTATTTT.

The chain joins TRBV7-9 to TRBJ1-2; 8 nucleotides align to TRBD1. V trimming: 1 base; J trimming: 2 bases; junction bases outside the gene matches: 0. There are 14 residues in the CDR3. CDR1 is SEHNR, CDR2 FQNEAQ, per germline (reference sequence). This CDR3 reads CASSLGTGNYGYTF. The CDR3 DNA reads TGTGCCAGCAGCTTAGGGACAGGGAACTATGGCTACACCTTC. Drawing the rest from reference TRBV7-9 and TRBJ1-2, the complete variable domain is DTGVSQNPRHKITKRGQNVTFRCDPISEHNRLYWYRQTLGQGPEFLTYFQNEAQLEKSRLLSDRFSAERPKGSFSTLEIQRTEQGDSAMYLCASSLGTGNYGYTFGSGTRLTVV.

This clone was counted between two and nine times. The CDR3 region is CASRTGSQPQHF. In nucleotides, the CDR3 is TGTGCCAGTAGAACGGGATCTCAGCCCCAGCATTTT. This chain uses TRBV19 with TRBJ1-5; D not resolved. CDR3 length equals 12 residues. Trimming removed 6 bases from V and 6 bases from J, with 9 bases in between. Germline assignment: CDR1 LNHDA and CDR2 SQIVND (reference sequence).

Here the CDR3 DNA reads TGTGCCAGCAGCTTAGCTGAGGGACACCTTAACTATGGCTACACCTTC. This sequence encodes CASSLAEGHLNYGYTF. The chain is built from TRBV11-3 and TRBJ1-2, with D possibly matching TRBD1 (6 bases). V lost 1 base to trimming and J lost 1 base, with 13 bases between them. The CDR3 contains 16 residues. Germline V gene sequence: CDR1 SGHNT, CDR2 YENEEA.

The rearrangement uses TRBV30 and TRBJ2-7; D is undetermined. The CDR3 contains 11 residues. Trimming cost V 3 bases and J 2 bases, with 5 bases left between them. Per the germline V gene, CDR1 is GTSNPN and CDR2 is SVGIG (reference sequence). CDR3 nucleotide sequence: TGTGCCTGGAGCACGGCCTACGAGCAGTACTTC. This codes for CAWSTAYEQYF.

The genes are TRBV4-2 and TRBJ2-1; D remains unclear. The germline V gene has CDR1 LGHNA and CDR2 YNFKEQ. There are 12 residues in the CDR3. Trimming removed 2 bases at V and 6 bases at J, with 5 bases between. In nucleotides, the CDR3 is TGTGCCAGCAGCCAAACGGGCAATGAGCAGTTCTTC. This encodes CASSQTGNEQFF.

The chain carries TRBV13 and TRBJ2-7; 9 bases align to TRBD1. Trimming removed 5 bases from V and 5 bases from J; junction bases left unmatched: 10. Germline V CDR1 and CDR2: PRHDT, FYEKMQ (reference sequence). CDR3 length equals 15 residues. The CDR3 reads CASSRGTGFGDEQYF. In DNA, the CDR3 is TGTGCCAGCAGCAGAGGGACAGGGTTTGGGGACGAGCAGTACTTC.

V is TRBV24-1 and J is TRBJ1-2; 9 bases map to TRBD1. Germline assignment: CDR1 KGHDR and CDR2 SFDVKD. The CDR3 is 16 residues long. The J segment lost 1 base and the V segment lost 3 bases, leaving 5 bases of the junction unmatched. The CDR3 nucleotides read TGTGCCACCAGTGATGCCCCGGGACAGGGTAACTATGGCTACACCTTC. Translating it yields CATSDAPGQGNYGYTF.

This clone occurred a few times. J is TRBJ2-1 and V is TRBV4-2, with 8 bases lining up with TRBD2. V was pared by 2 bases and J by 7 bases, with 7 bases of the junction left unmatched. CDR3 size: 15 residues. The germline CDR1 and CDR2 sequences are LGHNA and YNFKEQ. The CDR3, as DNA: TGTGCCAGCAGCCAACCGAGCGGGAGTAGGAATGAGCAGTTCTTC. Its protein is CASSQPSGSRNEQFF.

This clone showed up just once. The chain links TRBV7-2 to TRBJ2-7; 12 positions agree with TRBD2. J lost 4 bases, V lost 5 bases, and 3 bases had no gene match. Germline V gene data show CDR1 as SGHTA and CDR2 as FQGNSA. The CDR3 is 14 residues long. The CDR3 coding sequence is TGTGCCAGCAGCGTCACTAGCGGGAGGTACGAGCAGTACTTC. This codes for CASSVTSGRYEQYF. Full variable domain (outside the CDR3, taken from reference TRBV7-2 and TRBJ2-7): GAGVSQSPSNKVTEKGKDVELRCDPISGHTALYWYRQSLGQGLEFLIYFQGNSAPDKSGLPSDRFSAERTGGSVSTLTIQRTQQEDSAVYLCASSVTSGRYEQYFGPGTRLTVT.

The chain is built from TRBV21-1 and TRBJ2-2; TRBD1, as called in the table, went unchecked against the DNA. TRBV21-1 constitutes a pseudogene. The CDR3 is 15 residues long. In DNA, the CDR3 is TGTGCCAGCAGGGGCGAGCCCGCAAACACCGGGGAGCTGTTTTTT. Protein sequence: CASRGEPANTGELFF.

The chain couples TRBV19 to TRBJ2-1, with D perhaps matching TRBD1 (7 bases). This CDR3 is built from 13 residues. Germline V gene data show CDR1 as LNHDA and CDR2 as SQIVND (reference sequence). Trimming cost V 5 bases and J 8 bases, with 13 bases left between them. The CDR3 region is CASSAGQWDEQFF. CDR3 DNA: TGTGCCAGTAGTGCGGGACAGTGGGATGAGCAGTTCTTC.

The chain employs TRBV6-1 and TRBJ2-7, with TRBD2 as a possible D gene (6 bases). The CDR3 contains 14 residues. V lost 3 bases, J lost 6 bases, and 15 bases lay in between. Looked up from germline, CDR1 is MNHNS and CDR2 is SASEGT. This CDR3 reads CASSDPVAEGEQYF. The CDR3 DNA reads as TGTGCCAGCAGTGACCCGGTAGCGGAGGGCGAGCAGTACTTC.

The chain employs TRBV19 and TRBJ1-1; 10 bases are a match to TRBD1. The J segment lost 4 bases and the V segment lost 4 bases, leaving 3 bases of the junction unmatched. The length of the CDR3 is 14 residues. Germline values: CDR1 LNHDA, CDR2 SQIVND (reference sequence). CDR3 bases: TGTGCCAGTAGTAGGGACAGGGGCGGCACTGAAGCTTTCTTT. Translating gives CASSRDRGGTEAFF. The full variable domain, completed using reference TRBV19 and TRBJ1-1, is DGGITQSPKYLFRKEGQNVTLSCEQNLNHDAMYWYRQDPGQGLRLIYYSQIVNDFQKGDIAEGYSVSREKKESFPLTVTSAQKNPTAFYLCASSRDRGGTEAFFGQGTRLTVV.

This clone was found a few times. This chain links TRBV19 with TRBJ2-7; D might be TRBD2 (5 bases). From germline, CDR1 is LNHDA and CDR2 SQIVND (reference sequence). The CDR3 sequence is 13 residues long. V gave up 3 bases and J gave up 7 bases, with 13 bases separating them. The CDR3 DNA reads TGTGCCAGTAGTATGGCGTCAGGCGGGGAGCAGTACTTC. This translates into CASSMASGGEQYF.

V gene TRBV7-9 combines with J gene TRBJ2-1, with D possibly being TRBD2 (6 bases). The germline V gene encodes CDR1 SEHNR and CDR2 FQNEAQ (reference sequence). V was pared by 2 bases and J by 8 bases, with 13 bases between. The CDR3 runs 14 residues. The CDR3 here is CASSLTGGKDEQFF. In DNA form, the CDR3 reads TGTGCCAGCAGCTTAACGGGCGGGAAGGATGAGCAGTTCTTC.